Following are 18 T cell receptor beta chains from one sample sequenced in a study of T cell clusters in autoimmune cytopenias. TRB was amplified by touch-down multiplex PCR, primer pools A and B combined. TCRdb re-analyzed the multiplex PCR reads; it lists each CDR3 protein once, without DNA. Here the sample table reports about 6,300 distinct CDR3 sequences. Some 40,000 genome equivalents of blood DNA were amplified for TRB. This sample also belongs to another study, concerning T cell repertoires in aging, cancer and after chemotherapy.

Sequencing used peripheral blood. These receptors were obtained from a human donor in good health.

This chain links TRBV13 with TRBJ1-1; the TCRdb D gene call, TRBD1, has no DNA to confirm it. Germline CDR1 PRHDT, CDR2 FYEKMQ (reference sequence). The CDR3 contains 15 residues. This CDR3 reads CASSLVSHRDTEAFF.

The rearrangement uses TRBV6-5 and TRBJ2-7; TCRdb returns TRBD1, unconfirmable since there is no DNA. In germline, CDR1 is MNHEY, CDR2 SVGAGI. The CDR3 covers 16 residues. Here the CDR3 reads CASSALVGGFSYEQYF.

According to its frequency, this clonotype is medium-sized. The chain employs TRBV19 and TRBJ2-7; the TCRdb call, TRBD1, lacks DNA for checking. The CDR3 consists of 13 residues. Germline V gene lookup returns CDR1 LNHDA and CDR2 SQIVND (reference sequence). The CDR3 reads CASRGPPSYEQYF. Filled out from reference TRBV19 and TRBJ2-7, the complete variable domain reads DGGITQSPKYLFRKEGQNVTLSCEQNLNHDAMYWYRQDPGQGLRLIYYSQIVNDFQKGDIAEGYSVSREKKESFPLTVTSAQKNPTAFYLCASRGPPSYEQYFGPGTRLTVT.

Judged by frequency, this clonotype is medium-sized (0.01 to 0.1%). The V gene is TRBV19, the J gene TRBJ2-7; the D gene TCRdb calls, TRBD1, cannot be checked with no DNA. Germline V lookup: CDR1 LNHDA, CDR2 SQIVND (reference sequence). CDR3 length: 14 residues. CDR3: CASSMGTGLVEQYF.

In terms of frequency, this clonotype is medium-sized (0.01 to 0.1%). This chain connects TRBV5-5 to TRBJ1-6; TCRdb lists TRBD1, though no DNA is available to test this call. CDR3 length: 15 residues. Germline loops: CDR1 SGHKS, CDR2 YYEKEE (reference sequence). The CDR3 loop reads CASSIGTVNNSPLHF.

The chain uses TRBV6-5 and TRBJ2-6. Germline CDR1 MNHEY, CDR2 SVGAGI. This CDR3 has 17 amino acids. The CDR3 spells CASSYSFVYSGANVLTF.

CDR3 sequence: CASSLVEGHQPQHF. The chain has TRBV12-3 or TRBV12-4 and TRBJ1-5. The CDR3 is 14 amino acids.

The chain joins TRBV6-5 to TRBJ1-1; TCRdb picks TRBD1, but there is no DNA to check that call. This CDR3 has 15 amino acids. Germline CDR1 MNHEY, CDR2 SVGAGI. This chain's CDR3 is CASSYSMGVNTEAFF.

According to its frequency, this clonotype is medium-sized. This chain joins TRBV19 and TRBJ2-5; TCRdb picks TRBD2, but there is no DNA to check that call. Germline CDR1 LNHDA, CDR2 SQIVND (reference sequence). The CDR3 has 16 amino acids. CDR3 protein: CASSPRVAGALETQYF. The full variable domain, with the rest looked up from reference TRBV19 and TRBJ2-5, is DGGITQSPKYLFRKEGQNVTLSCEQNLNHDAMYWYRQDPGQGLRLIYYSQIVNDFQKGDIAEGYSVSREKKESFPLTVTSAQKNPTAFYLCASSPRVAGALETQYFGPGTRLLVL.

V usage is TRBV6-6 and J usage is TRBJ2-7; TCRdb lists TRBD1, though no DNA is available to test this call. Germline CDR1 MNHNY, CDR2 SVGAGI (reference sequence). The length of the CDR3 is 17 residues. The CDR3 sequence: CASSSPGHLKESYEQYF.

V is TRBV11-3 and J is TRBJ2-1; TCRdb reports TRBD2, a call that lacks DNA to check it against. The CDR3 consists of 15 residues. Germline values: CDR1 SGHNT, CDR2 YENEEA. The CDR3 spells CASSYSGLGGNEQFF.

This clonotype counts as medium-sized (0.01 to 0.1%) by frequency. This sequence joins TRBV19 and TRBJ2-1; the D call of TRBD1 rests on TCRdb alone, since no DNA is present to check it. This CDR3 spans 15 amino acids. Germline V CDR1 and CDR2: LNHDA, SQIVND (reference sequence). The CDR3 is CASSQNRGPYNEQFF.

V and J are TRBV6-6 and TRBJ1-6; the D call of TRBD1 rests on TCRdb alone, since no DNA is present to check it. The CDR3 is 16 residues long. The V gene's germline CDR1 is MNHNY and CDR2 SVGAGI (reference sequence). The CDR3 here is CASSAPGQGLNSPLHF.

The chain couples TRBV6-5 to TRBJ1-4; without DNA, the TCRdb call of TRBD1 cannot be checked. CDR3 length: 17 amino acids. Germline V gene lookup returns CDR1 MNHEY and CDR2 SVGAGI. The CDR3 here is CASSYEQGAAINEKLFF.

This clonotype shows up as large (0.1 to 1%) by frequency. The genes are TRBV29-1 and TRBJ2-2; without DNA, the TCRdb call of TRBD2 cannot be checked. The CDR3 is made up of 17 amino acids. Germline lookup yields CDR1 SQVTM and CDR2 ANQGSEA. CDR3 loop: CSVETSGGPANTGELFF.

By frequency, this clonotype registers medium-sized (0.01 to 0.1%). The CDR3: CASSQTSGGYNEQFF. This chain links TRBV19 with TRBJ2-1; the D call of TRBD2 rests on TCRdb alone, since no DNA is present to check it. The germline CDR1 and CDR2 sequences are LNHDA and SQIVND (reference sequence). This CDR3 contains 15 residues.

CDR3 protein: CASCLGRDATYEQYF. V usage is TRBV6-6 and J usage is TRBJ2-7; TCRdb reports TRBD2, a call that lacks DNA to check it against. The germline gives CDR1 MNHNY, CDR2 SVGAGI (reference sequence). There are 15 residues in the CDR3.

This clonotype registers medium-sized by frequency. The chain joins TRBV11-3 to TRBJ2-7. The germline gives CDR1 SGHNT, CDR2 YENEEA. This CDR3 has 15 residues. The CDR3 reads CASSLGYDGQFEQYF.